The present T cell receptor beta chain was sequenced within a study of vaccination and CD4 T cells after COVID-19. Study-wide context: Each participant was administered two doses of a vaccine, which was either BNT162b2 or mRNA-1273.

Oncomine TCR Beta short-read sequencing was applied to DNA from cultured CD4+ T cells. From the PCR reads, TCRdb called clonotypes with MiXCR, one entry per CDR3 protein. This sample has around 8,000 distinct CDR3 sequences, with 45% to 50% found just once. Treatment noted: roughly ten-day PBMC culture with coronavirus spike peptide pools or control peptides (ViraFEST assay). Gathered ahead of the COVID-19 pandemic (2011-2018) were the CD4+ T cells of the unexposed donor. Cultures of PBMCs, around 2 million per well, were set up with about 10 IU/ml IL-2 and 10 ug/ml peptide pools. CD4+ T cells from unexposed donors were probed, cells permitting, with SARS-CoV-2 S/N and four cold-coronavirus spikes. Only a few counts were recorded for this clonotype. Its antigen is undetermined. The study's findings and limits: SARS-CoV-2-reactive clonotype medians increased from roughly 22 to 38, not significantly.

Germline CDR1 and CDR2: SNHLY and FYNNEI. With 5 bases removed from V and 4 bases from J, the gap between germline ends came to 14 bases. The CDR3 contains 14 residues. The chain has TRBV2 and TRBJ1-1; no clear D. Sequenced sample: CD4+ T cells from blood, cultured in vitro. This sequence was found in a human donor in good health. This CDR3 is CASSNLGWGTEAFF. CDR3 nucleotide sequence: TGTGCCAGCAGTAACCTGGGGTGGGGCACTGAAGCTTTCTTT.